This T cell receptor (beta chain) comes out of a study of Graves' ophthalmopathy and Graves' hyperthyroidism (dated 2018 in TCRdb). Concerning the study at large: Hyperthyroidism was considered stable if no progression to ophthalmopathy occurred within 18 months of follow-up. In roughly six hyperthyroidism patients, T-cell repertoires of thyroid tissue and blood were compared. After sampling, hyperthyroidism patients received methimazole starting at 30 mg daily, and ophthalmopathy patients received high-dose intravenous methylprednisolone. In total, 135 blood samples were TCR-sequenced: approximately 42 ophthalmopathy, some 72 hyperthyroidism and about 17 hyperthyroidism-to-ophthalmopathy patients. An independent validation cohort was composed of around 19 hyperthyroidism patients and some 16 patients who later progressed from hyperthyroidism to ophthalmopathy. To tell Graves' ophthalmopathy apart from Graves' hyperthyroidism, and to predict which patients would progress to ophthalmopathy, the study relied on TCR beta repertoire signatures. A discovery set of 100 patients (43 ophthalmopathy, about 58 stable hyperthyroidism) was enrolled to explore V-J signatures distinguishing ophthalmopathy from hyperthyroidism. Findings and caveats that apply to the study as a whole: In validation, the model predicted ophthalmopathy progression with less than 71% sensitivity and about 73% specificity; some twelve predicted patients were CT-confirmed with GO in a median of about 6.2 months. Ophthalmopathy was separated from stable hyperthyroidism by the 13-signature model with roughly 90% sensitivity and about 81% specificity in cross-validation and with 80%/75% in the test set. Among expanded thyroid clonotypes with frequency above 0.001, most also showed up in blood, which suggests that blood repertoires may reflect the thyroid immune response. Sample size was not predetermined statistically, and investigators were not blinded to group allocation.

TCR beta CDR3 regions were amplified from RNA transcripts for repertoire sequencing. A first-round RT-PCR used HTBI primers with the Qiagen OneStep RT-PCR kit, followed by a second-round multiplex PCR, size selection and purification. Libraries were sequenced on an Illumina HiSeq2000 using paired-end 100 bp reads. The authors' pipeline ran thus. Reads were processed with SOAPnuke, discarding reads with adapters, uncalled bases, mean Phred below 15, or no exact constant-primer or identifier match. COPE v1.2.5 was used to merge the high-quality paired reads. Clonotypes were defined as unique nucleotide sequences and were aligned to IMGT TRB V, D and J references using MiTCR v1.1. Analysis was restricted to V-J combinations with a frequency above 0.0001, which covered about 99% of repertoires. For each V-J combination, a TCR clonal expansion and chaos score was defined as the ratio of F50 clonal expansion to chaos observed in the TCRdist matrix. Features were reduced by Welch's t-statistics and random forest to approximately 13 V-J combinations, which fed a naive Bayes classifier. Thyroid-blood repertoire similarity was quantified with the Morisita-Horn index. The raw public data were reprocessed by TCRdb itself: fastp quality trimming at Q25, MiXCR clonotype calling, in-frame beta chains only. Each entry merges the rows of one CDR3 protein and shows their most common DNA and genes. The V and J calls and clone size come from TCRdb's table, not from the authors' own analysis. The sample data list approximately 1.2 million distinct CDR3 sequences, and 35% to 40% of these were observed just once. The ten top clones hold around 10% of the sample.

The CDR3 runs 15 amino acids, cysteine and phenylalanine included. The CDR3 DNA has 45 bases and is translated from base 1. From a lookup of the germline V gene (reference sequence), CDR1 and CDR2 are MNHNY and SVGAGI. Germline trimming amounts to 5 bases on V and 5 bases on J, with 9 as the count of junction bases outside the gene matches. This clonotype was found a few times. No cognate antigen has been identified for it. Base-call qualities are not available, and no considerably larger clone is one nucleotide away. Patients with hyperthyroidism were aged 18 to 65 years, had been newly diagnosed, and had a disease duration of less than 2 months. Patients with other autoimmune diseases, uncontrolled infections, pregnancy or lactation were excluded from the study. Diagnosis relied on clinical symptoms, serum thyroxine, TRAb, thyroid ultrasound and orbital computed tomography. Trizol reagent was used to extract the total RNA, and its quality was then checked on an Agilent 2100 Bioanalyzer.

The sequence joins TRBV6-6 to TRBJ2-7, and 10 bases in between align with TRBD1. This sequence originates from an adult man with Graves' hyperthyroidism. The sequencing sample was made of peripheral blood or thyroid tissue (not recorded which). The nucleotides are TGTGCCAGCAGTCCCCGGACAGGGGGATTCAACGAGCAGTACTTC. This is translated as CASSPRTGGFNEQYF.